A selection of T cell receptor beta chains follows, all from one sample in a study of B cell selection in AIRE deficiency. Assay used: immunoSEQ multiplex PCR; TCRdb lists only in-frame clones, some missing. The sample lists some 25,000 clones; around 95% were seen once. The material sequenced was CD4+CD127+ conventional T cells sorted from PBMCs. These receptors were collected from a human donor in good health. The CDR3 runs from the conserved cysteine through the conserved F or W. The order of the fields is D gene, J gene, clone size, V gene, CDR3 DNA, CDR3 protein. D genes are given only for firm matches. For some rows the clone size is stated as once, few or many, or as a class when expanded; others skip it.

NA | TRBJ1-2 | NA | TRBV18 | TGTGCCAGCTCACCAAATCGGGACGGCTACACCTTC | CASSPNRDGYTF
TRBD2 | TRBJ2-1 | NA | TRBV7-6 | TGTGCCAGCAGCCCCGCGGGAGTTGGGTACAATGAGCAGTTCTTC | CASSPAGVGYNEQFF
TRBD1 | TRBJ1-2 | once | TRBV19 | TGTGCCAGTACCGATTACAGGGGGCGAGGCTATGGCTACACCTTC | CASTDYRGRGYGYTF
NA | TRBJ1-3 | NA | TRBV28 | TGTGCCAGCAGTAGCCCAGTCACCATATATTTT | CASSSPVTIYF
NA | TRBJ2-7 | NA | TRBV7-2 | TGTGCCAGCAGCTTAGGGGGATTGTCCGGCTCCTACGAGCAGTACTTC | CASSLGGLSGSYEQYF
NA | TRBJ1-5 | NA | TRBV11-2 | TGTGCCAGCAGCTTAGCCAGGAATCAGCCCCAGCATTTT | CASSLARNQPQHF
NA | TRBJ1-4 | NA | TRBV2 | TGTGCCAGCAGCCTCAGACCAGGGGCTAATGAAAAACTGTTTTTT | CASSLRPGANEKLFF
NA | TRBJ2-5 | NA | TRBV5-5 | TGTGCCAGCAGCTTGGGGCAGGGTGGTGCGACCCAGTACTTC | CASSLGQGGATQYF
NA | TRBJ1-2 | NA | TRBV10-3 | TGTGCCAGCAAATACGAGGGGTTTGGGAACTATGGCTACACCTTC | CASKYEGFGNYGYTF
TRBD1 | TRBJ2-1 | NA | TRBV19 | TGTGCCAGTAGGGACAGGGGAATCAACTACAATGAGCAGTTCTTC | CASRDRGINYNEQFF
TRBD2 | TRBJ2-3 | NA | TRBV5-1 | TGCGCCAGCAGCTTACTAGCGGGGACAGATACGCAGTATTTT | CASSLLAGTDTQYF
NA | TRBJ2-7 | NA | TRBV29-1 | TGCAGCGTTGTTCTGAGCGGATCTTCCTACGAGCAGTACTTC | CSVVLSGSSYEQYF
NA | TRBJ1-3 | NA | TRBV6-6 | TGTGCCAGCAGTTACTCGGGAAACACCATATATTTT | CASSYSGNTIYF
NA | TRBJ1-4 | once | TRBV5-5 | TGTGCCAGCAGCTTTTACGGGGCTGAAAAACTGTTTTTT | CASSFYGAEKLFF
NA | TRBJ2-3 | NA | TRBV9 | TGTGCCAGCAGCGTAGCTCGGTCCCTTGGCACAGATACGCAGTATTTT | CASSVARSLGTDTQYF
NA | TRBJ2-3 | NA | TRBV9 | TGTGCCAGCAGCGTAGGGGGAAAGAGCACAGATACGCAGTATTTT | CASSVGGKSTDTQYF
NA | TRBJ2-7 | NA | TRBV7-2 | TGTGCCAGCAGCTTAGGTCACAACTATTACGAGCAGTACTTC | CASSLGHNYYEQYF
NA | TRBJ1-5 | NA | TRBV19 | TGTGCCAGTAGTATCGTGGGGGTTGGCATGAATCAGCCCCAGCATTTT | CASSIVGVGMNQPQHF
TRBD2 | TRBJ2-7 | NA | TRBV6-5 | TGTGCCAGCAGTTATAGCGGGATATCCTCCTACGAGCAGTACTTC | CASSYSGISSYEQYF
NA | TRBJ2-6 | NA | TRBV7-2 | TGTGCCAGCAGCCCAGCGCCAGTGGTTGGGGCCAACGTCCTGACTTTC | CASSPAPVVGANVLTF
NA | TRBJ1-6 | NA | TRBV5-1 | TGCGCCAGCAGCTTGGGGACAGATTATAATTCACCCCTCCACTTT | CASSLGTDYNSPLHF
TRBD1 | TRBJ1-5 | NA | TRBV27 | TGTGCCAGCAGTCCACATCGACAGGGAGGGCTAGGGATAAGCAATCAGCCCCAGCATTTT | CASSPHRQGGLGISNQPQHF
TRBD1 | TRBJ1-2 | NA | TRBV19 | TGTGCCAGTAGGCCGGGACAGGGGGGCTATGGCTACACCTTC | CASRPGQGGYGYTF
TRBD2 | TRBJ2-5 | NA | TRBV11-2 | TGTGCCAGCAGCTTTCGAGCGGGAAGGCAAGAGACCCAGTACTTC | CASSFRAGRQETQYF
NA | TRBJ2-7 | NA | TRBV7-2 | TGTGCCAGCAGCCTGAGCTCCTACGAGCAGTACTTC | CASSLSSYEQYF
TRBD1 | TRBJ1-1 | NA | TRBV27 | TGTGCCAGCAGTTTGTACAGGGGAACTGAAGCTTTCTTT | CASSLYRGTEAFF
NA | TRBJ1-3 | NA | TRBV28 | TGTGCCAGCAGTGTGGCCGGGGGGGGGCATAGGACTGGAAACACCATATATTTT | CASSVAGGGHRTGNTIYF
NA | TRBJ1-4 | NA | TRBV27 | TGTGCCAGCAGTCCGAGGGGTTTTGCAGCAACTAATGAAAAACTGTTTTTT | CASSPRGFAATNEKLFF
TRBD1 | TRBJ1-2 | NA | TRBV4-3 | TGCGCCAGCAGCCAAGTCTCCAGGGGGCGCGGGGACTATGGCTACACCTTC | CASSQVSRGRGDYGYTF
NA | TRBJ1-5 | NA | TRBV11-3 | TGTGCCAGCAGCTTAGAGCGGAGTCAGCCCCAGCATTTT | CASSLERSQPQHF
TRBD1 | TRBJ2-2 | NA | TRBV7-9 | TGTGCCAGCAGCAAGAGCTGGGCCCCGGGACAGGGGGCCGGGGAGCTGTTTTTT | CASSKSWAPGQGAGELFF
NA | TRBJ1-6 | NA | TRBV4-2 | TGTGCCAGCAGCCAAGACCGAGGGGATAATTCACCCCTCCACTTT | CASSQDRGDNSPLHF
TRBD2 | TRBJ2-7 | NA | TRBV6-6 | TGTGCCAGCAGACGGACTAGCGGGAGTTGGAACGAGCAGTACTTC | CASRRTSGSWNEQYF
NA | TRBJ2-1 | NA | TRBV15 | TGTGCCACCAGCAGAGAGGCGGGGGGACAGGGAGTTACTGAGCAGTTCTTC | CATSREAGGQGVTEQFF
TRBD1 | TRBJ2-1 | NA | TRBV5-1 | TGCGCCAGCAGCTTGATCGGGACAGGGGAGAATGAGCAGTTCTTC | CASSLIGTGENEQFF
TRBD2 | TRBJ2-1 | once | TRBV9 | TGTGCCAGCAGCCGAGAAAGCGGGAGGGCCGGTAATGAGCAGTTCTTC | CASSRESGRAGNEQFF
NA | TRBJ1-5 | NA | TRBV6-1 | TGTGCCAGCAGTACGGGACGCTTGAATCAGCCCCAGCATTTT | CASSTGRLNQPQHF
NA | TRBJ1-5 | NA | TRBV18 | TGTGCCAGCTCACCCGAAGGAGGGCATCAGCCCCAGCATTTT | CASSPEGGHQPQHF
NA | TRBJ2-1 | once | TRBV7-2 | TGTGCCAGCAGTCCCCCATCCTATGAGCAGTTCTTC | CASSPPSYEQFF
NA | TRBJ2-7 | NA | TRBV7-2 | TGTGCCAGCAGCCCGGAGGGTGGAGGTCGCTACGAGCAGTACTTC | CASSPEGGGRYEQYF
NA | TRBJ2-1 | NA | TRBV5-1 | TGCGCCAGCAGCATTAGGAATGAGCAGTTCTTC | CASSIRNEQFF
NA | TRBJ2-4 | NA | TRBV5-6 | TGTGCCAGCAGCTCCGGTTACATTCAGTACTTC | CASSSGYIQYF
NA | TRBJ1-3 | NA | TRBV18 | TGTGCCAGCTCACCACCGTCAGGAAACTCTGGAAACACCATATATTTT | CASSPPSGNSGNTIYF
NA | TRBJ2-7 | NA | TRBV6-1 | TGTGCCAGCAGTTGGGCCCTGTCAGGGATCTACGAGCAGTACTTC | CASSWALSGIYEQYF
NA | TRBJ2-2 | NA | TRBV19 | TGTGCCAGTAGGCCGGGAAACGGGGAGCTGTTTTTT | CASRPGNGELFF
NA | TRBJ2-5 | once | TRBV20-1 | TGCAGTGCTAGCCCCCGGGAGACCCAGTACTTC | CSASPRETQYF
NA | TRBJ1-3 | NA | TRBV14 | TGTGCCAGCAGCCAAGATCACTCTTACTCTGGAAACACCATATATTTT | CASSQDHSYSGNTIYF
TRBD2 | TRBJ2-4 | NA | TRBV4-2 | TGTGCCAGCAGCCATGCTGGGACTAGCGGGAGGAACATTCAGTACTTC | CASSHAGTSGRNIQYF
NA | TRBJ2-1 | once | TRBV18 | TGTGCCAGCTCGAATGTCGTCAGTACTCCGGGCAATGAGCAGTTCTTC | CASSNVVSTPGNEQFF
TRBD1 | TRBJ2-7 | once | TRBV5-1 | TGCGCCAGCAGCTCGAACAGGGGGTACGAGCAGTACTTC | CASSSNRGYEQYF
TRBD2 | TRBJ2-3 | NA | TRBV5-1 | TGCGCCAGCAGGCGGGAGGGTAGCACAGATACGCAGTATTTT | CASRREGSTDTQYF
TRBD1 | TRBJ2-7 | NA | TRBV4-2 | TGTGCCAGCAGCCCTAGCGACAGGGGGCCCTACGAGCAGTACTTC | CASSPSDRGPYEQYF
TRBD1 | TRBJ2-6 | NA | TRBV27 | TGTGCCAGCAGTTTATCAGGACAGGGATTCTCTGGGGCCAACGTCCTGACTTTC | CASSLSGQGFSGANVLTF
NA | TRBJ1-1 | NA | TRBV11-3 | TGTGCCAGCACCCCTGCCGGGGGGAGTTCGAACACTGAAGCTTTCTTT | CASTPAGGSSNTEAFF
NA | TRBJ1-2 | NA | TRBV18 | TGTGCCAGCTCCCTAGAAGTCGGCTATGGCTACACCTTC | CASSLEVGYGYTF
NA | TRBJ2-3 | NA | TRBV6-6 | TGTGCCAGCACACGGTGGCAGGGGGGTACCAACGGGCAGTATTTT | CASTRWQGGTNGQYF
NA | TRBJ2-2 | NA | TRBV7-9 | TGTGCCAGCAGCCCAGGGTACGGGGAGCTGTTTTTT | CASSPGYGELFF
NA | TRBJ1-2 | NA | TRBV6-1 | TGTGCCAGCAGTCCCGGGTATAACTATGGCTACACCTTC | CASSPGYNYGYTF
TRBD1 | TRBJ1-3 | NA | TRBV5-4 | TGTGCCAGCAGCTCTGGACAGGGGAGGAGCGGGGGAAACACCATATATTTT | CASSSGQGRSGGNTIYF
TRBD1 | TRBJ1-1 | NA | TRBV7-3 | TGTGCCAGCAGCGCCCGCAAAGGACAGGGATCTTCGCGGACTGAAGCTTTCTTT | CASSARKGQGSSRTEAFF